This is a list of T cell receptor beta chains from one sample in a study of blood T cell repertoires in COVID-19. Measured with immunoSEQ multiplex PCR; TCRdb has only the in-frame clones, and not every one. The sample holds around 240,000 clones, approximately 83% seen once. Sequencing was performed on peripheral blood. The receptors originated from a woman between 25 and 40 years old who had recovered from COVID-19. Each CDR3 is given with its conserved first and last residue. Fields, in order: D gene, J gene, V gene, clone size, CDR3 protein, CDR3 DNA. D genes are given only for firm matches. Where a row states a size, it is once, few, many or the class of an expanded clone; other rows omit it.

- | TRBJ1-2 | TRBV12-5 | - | CASGLFGQPYGYTF | TGTGCTAGTGGTTTGTTCGGACAGCCTTATGGCTACACCTTC
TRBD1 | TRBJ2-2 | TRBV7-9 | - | CASSLGTGLTGELFF | TGTGCCAGCAGCTTAGGGACAGGGCTCACCGGGGAGCTGTTTTTT
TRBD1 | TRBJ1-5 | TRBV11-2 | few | CASSLGQGLNQPQHF | TGTGCCAGCAGCTTGGGACAGGGCCTCAATCAGCCCCAGCATTTT
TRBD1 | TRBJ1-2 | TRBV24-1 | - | CAPRTGGNGYTF | TGTGCCCCCAGGACAGGGGGTAACGGCTACACCTTC
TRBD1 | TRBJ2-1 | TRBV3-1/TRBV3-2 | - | CASSPEQPPGQASRSSYNEQFF | TGTGCCAGCAGCCCCGAACAACCCCCGGGACAGGCCTCACGAAGCTCCTACAATGAGCAGTTCTTC
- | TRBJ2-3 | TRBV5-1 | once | CASSLSGRGTDTQYF | TGCGCCAGCAGCTTGTCGGGAAGGGGGACAGATACGCAGTATTTT
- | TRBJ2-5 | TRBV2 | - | CASSGLATETQYF | TGTGCCAGCAGTGGCCTAGCGACTGAGACCCAGTACTTC
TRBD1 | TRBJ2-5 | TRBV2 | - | CASKGQTAQETQYF | TGTGCCAGCAAGGGACAGACGGCACAAGAGACCCAGTACTTC
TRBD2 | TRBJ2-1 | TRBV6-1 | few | CASSDLAGVNEQFF | TGTGCCAGCAGTGATTTAGCGGGGGTTAATGAGCAGTTCTTC
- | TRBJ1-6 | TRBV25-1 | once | CASSEYGGSYSPLHF | TGTGCCAGCAGTGAATACGGGGGGAGTTATTCACCCCTCCACTTT
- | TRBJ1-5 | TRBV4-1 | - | CASSQNELRGYQPQHF | TGCGCCAGCAGCCAAAATGAACTCAGGGGTTATCAGCCCCAGCATTTT
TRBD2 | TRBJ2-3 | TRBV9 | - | CASSEPLAGGTTDTQYF | TGTGCCAGCAGCGAGCCCTTAGCGGGGGGTACCACAGATACGCAGTATTTT
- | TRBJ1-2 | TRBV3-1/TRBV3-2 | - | CASSQRGTGPYGYTF | TGTGCCAGCAGCCAAAGGGGAACAGGTCCATATGGCTACACCTTC
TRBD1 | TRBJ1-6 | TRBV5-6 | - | CASSAGQGAFSPLHF | TGTGCCAGCAGCGCAGGACAGGGGGCGTTTTCACCCCTCCACTTT
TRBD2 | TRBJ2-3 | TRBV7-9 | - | CASSLASGGTSDTQYF | TGTGCCAGCAGCTTAGCTAGCGGGGGGACCTCAGATACGCAGTATTTT
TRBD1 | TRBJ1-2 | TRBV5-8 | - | CASSPGTAVGYGYTF | TGTGCCAGCAGCCCCGGGACAGCCGTCGGCTATGGCTACACCTTC
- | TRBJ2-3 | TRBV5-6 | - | CASSWERGDTQYF | TGTGCCAGCAGCTGGGAACGGGGAGATACGCAGTATTTT
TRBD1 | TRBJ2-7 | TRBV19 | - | CASSMGNRDRGYEQYF | TGTGCCAGTAGTATGGGGAACCGGGACAGGGGCTACGAGCAGTACTTC
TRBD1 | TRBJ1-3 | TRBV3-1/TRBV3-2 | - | CASSQDRTGVRNTIYF | TGTGCCAGCAGCCAAGACCGGACAGGGGTGAGAAACACCATATATTTT
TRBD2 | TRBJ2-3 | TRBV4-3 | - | CASSPGLAGKGDTQYF | TGCGCCAGCAGCCCCGGCCTAGCGGGGAAGGGAGATACGCAGTATTTT
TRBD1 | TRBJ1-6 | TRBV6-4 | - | CASRGTEGSPLHF | TGTGCCAGCAGGGGGACAGAGGGTTCACCCCTCCACTTT
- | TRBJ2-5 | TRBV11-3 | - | CASSLGRGQETQYF | TGTGCCAGCAGCTTAGGACGAGGTCAAGAGACCCAGTACTTC
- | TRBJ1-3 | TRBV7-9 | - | CASSQHGNTIYF | TGTGCCAGCAGCCAACACGGAAACACCATATATTTT
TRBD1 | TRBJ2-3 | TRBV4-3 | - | CASSGQGDTDTQYF | TGCGCCAGCAGCGGACAGGGGGACACAGATACGCAGTATTTT
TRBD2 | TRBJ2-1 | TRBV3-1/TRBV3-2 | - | CASSQGSGGIFEQFF | TGTGCCAGCAGCCAAGGCAGCGGGGGGATCTTCGAGCAGTTCTTC
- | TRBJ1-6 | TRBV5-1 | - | CASSIGTSDNSPLHF | TGCGCCAGCAGCATCGGGACTTCGGACAATTCACCCCTCCACTTT
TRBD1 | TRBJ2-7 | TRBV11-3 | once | CASSLEGQGYEQYF | TGTGCCAGCAGCTTAGAAGGACAGGGCTACGAGCAGTACTTC
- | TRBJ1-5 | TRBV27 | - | CASSFREGNQPQHF | TGTGCCAGCAGCTTCAGGGAGGGCAATCAGCCCCAGCATTTT
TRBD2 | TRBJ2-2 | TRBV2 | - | CASNSGVSNTGELFF | TGTGCCAGTAACAGCGGGGTCTCGAACACCGGGGAGCTGTTTTTT
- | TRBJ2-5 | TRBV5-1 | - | CASSFGGGQETQYF | TGCGCCAGCAGCTTCGGGGGTGGGCAAGAGACCCAGTACTTC
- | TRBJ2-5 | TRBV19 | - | CASSATGGVRETQYF | TGTGCCAGTAGTGCCACAGGTGGAGTTAGGGAGACCCAGTACTTC
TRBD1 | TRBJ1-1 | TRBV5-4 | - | CASSLEGQGALGNTEAFF | TGTGCCAGCAGCTTGGAGGGGCAGGGGGCGCTTGGGAACACTGAAGCTTTCTTT
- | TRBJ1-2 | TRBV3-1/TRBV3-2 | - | CASSQDWGGRFEYGYTF | TGTGCCAGCAGCCAAGATTGGGGGGGTCGGTTTGAATATGGCTACACCTTC
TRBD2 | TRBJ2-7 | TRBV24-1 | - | CATSDFGGRCYEQYF | TGTGCCACCAGTGATTTCGGGGGGAGGTGCTACGAGCAGTACTTC
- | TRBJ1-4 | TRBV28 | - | CASSLLTGNNEKLFF | TGTGCCAGCAGTTTGTTAACAGGGAATAATGAAAAACTGTTTTTT
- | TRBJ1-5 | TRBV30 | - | CAWSDRGYGNQPQHF | TGTGCCTGGAGCGATAGGGGATATGGCAATCAGCCCCAGCATTTT
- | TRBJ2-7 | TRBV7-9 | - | CASSLGGRSYEQYF | TGTGCCAGCAGCTTAGGGGGGCGAAGTTACGAGCAGTACTTC
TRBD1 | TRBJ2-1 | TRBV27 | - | CASSLKGQGSYEQFF | TGTGCCAGCAGTTTAAAGGGACAGGGATCGTATGAGCAGTTCTTC
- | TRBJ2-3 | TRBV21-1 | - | CASSNVGGVTDTQYF | TGTGCCAGCAGCAACGTAGGAGGAGTCACAGATACGCAGTATTTT
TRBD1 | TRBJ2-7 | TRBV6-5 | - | CASSFRGQGSHEQYF | TGTGCCAGCAGTTTCCGAGGACAGGGTAGCCACGAGCAGTACTTC
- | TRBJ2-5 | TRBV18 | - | CASSPDIQETQYF | TGTGCCAGCTCACCGGACATACAAGAGACCCAGTACTTC
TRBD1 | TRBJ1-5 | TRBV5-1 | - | CASSLVQGGQPQHF | TGCGCCAGCAGCTTGGTGCAGGGGGGTCAGCCCCAGCATTTT
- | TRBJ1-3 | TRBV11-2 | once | CASSHRSGSGNTIYF | TGTGCCAGCAGCCACCGTTCAGGCTCTGGAAACACCATATATTTT
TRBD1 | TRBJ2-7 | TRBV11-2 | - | CASSRQTGAEQYF | TGTGCCAGCAGCAGACAGACAGGGGCCGAGCAGTACTTC
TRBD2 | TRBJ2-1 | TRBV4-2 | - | CASSHGVRGGPNEQFF | TGTGCCAGCAGCCATGGAGTGCGGGGGGGCCCCAATGAGCAGTTCTTC
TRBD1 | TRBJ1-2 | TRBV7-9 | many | CASSSETGNYGYTF | TGTGCCAGCAGCTCCGAGACAGGGAACTATGGCTACACCTTC
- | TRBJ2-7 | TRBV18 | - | CASSQDNIYEQYF | TGTGCCAGCTCTCAAGACAACATCTACGAGCAGTACTTC
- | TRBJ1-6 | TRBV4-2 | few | CASSQEGLVAINSPLHF | TGTGCCAGCAGCCAAGAGGGTTTGGTAGCGATTAATTCACCCCTCCACTTT
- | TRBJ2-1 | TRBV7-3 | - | CASTISGDSYNEQFF | TGTGCCAGCACCATTAGCGGCGACTCCTACAATGAGCAGTTCTTC
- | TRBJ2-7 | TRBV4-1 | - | CASSQAGQISSYEQYF | TGCGCCAGCAGCCAGGCGGGACAGATTAGCTCCTACGAGCAGTACTTC
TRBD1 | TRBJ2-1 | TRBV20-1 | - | CSASPGQVPNEQFF | TGCAGTGCTAGTCCGGGACAGGTACCTAATGAGCAGTTCTTC
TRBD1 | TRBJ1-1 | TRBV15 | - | CATSINDRAFPEAFF | TGTGCCACCAGCATTAATGACAGGGCTTTCCCTGAAGCTTTCTTT
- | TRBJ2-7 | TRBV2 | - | CASSIVAVYEQYF | TGTGCCAGCAGTATTGTAGCCGTCTACGAGCAGTACTTC
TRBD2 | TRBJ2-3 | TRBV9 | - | CASSVGFSGGADTQYF | TGTGCCAGCAGCGTAGGTTTCAGCGGGGGTGCAGATACGCAGTATTTT
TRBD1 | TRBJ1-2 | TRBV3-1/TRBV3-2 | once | CASSLRGDRGGSGGYTF | TGTGCCAGCAGCCTACGGGGAGACAGGGGTGGATCGGGGGGCTACACCTTC
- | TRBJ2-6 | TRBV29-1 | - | CSASGVTGANVLTF | TGCAGCGCCTCCGGGGTAACTGGGGCCAACGTCCTGACTTTC